The rows below give T cell receptor beta chains drawn from one sample of a study of T cell changes during pregnancy in multiple sclerosis. The repertoire was sequenced with immunoSEQ multiplex PCR; TCRdb's copy has only in-frame clones and lacks some. The sample consists of some 42,000 clones, 70% to 90% of them appearing once. The sequencing used CD4+ T cells from peripheral blood mononuclear cells, collected after pregnancy. These receptors came from a female donor with multiple sclerosis, enrolled in a pregnancy study. Each CDR3 is given with its conserved first and last residue. The D gene is left open where the match is weak. Clone size is not always given. Where it is, it says once, few, many or a class for expanded clones.

CDR3 protein	CDR3 DNA	V gene	clone size	D gene	J gene
CASSFVGDSGWEETQYF	TGCGCCAGCAGCTTTGTCGGGGACTCAGGGTGGGAAGAGACCCAGTACTTC	TRBV5-1	-	-	TRBJ2-5
CAISESGGHTDTQYF	TGTGCCATCAGTGAGTCAGGGGGCCACACAGATACGCAGTATTTT	TRBV10-3	-	TRBD1	TRBJ2-3
CASGPGTDTQYF	TGTGCTAGTGGTCCGGGCACAGATACGCAGTATTTT	TRBV12-5	-	-	TRBJ2-3
CASSLPSTLAGVNEQYF	TGCGCCAGCAGCTTGCCTTCAACCCTAGCGGGGGTCAACGAGCAGTACTTC	TRBV5-1	-	TRBD2	TRBJ2-7
CARMIPLQGADEKLFF	TGTGCCAGGATGATCCCGTTACAGGGGGCGGATGAAAAACTGTTTTTT	TRBV19	-	TRBD1	TRBJ1-4
CASSESLSGNTEAFF	TGTGCCAGCAGTGAAAGTCTGTCAGGAAACACTGAAGCTTTCTTT	TRBV2	once	-	TRBJ1-1
CASSTGSNNSPLHF	TGTGCCAGTAGCACAGGGAGTAATAATTCACCCCTCCACTTT	TRBV19	-	-	TRBJ1-6
CASSETRDRSSYEQYF	TGTGCCAGCAGTGAAACCCGGGACAGATCTTCCTACGAGCAGTACTTC	TRBV2	-	TRBD1	TRBJ2-7
CASSPIAGGPSSYNEQFF	TGTGCCAGCAGCCCAATAGCGGGGGGACCGAGCTCCTACAATGAGCAGTTCTTC	TRBV7-9	once	TRBD2	TRBJ2-1
CASNSRPYAENTEAFF	TGTGCCAGCAATTCTAGACCTTACGCGGAGAACACTGAAGCTTTCTTT	TRBV6-6	-	-	TRBJ1-1
CASSSGLAGGLSEQFF	TGTGCCAGCAGCTCCGGACTAGCGGGGGGGCTGAGTGAGCAGTTCTTC	TRBV7-2	-	TRBD2	TRBJ2-1
CASSQGTGGVYGYTF	TGCGCCAGCAGCCAGGGGACAGGGGGCGTGTATGGCTACACCTTC	TRBV4-3	-	TRBD1	TRBJ1-2
CASSFGSQGRHTGELFF	TGTGCCAGCAGCTTTGGTTCCCAGGGTCGGCACACCGGGGAGCTGTTTTTT	TRBV7-8	-	-	TRBJ2-2
CASSRDRESRGYTF	TGTGCCAGCAGCCGGGACAGGGAATCCCGCGGCTACACCTTC	TRBV6-6	-	TRBD1	TRBJ1-2
CAWSGQWPEGYTF	TGTGCCTGGAGTGGGCAGTGGCCCGAAGGCTACACCTTC	TRBV30	-	-	TRBJ1-2
CASSFRDFPYEQYF	TGTGCCAGTTCTTTCCGGGACTTCCCCTACGAGCAGTACTTC	TRBV18	-	-	TRBJ2-7
CASSSGQNTEAFF	TGTGCCAGCAGCTCTGGACAGAACACTGAAGCTTTCTTT	TRBV7-9	-	-	TRBJ1-1
CASSLSGASTDTQYF	TGCGCCAGCTCCCTAAGCGGAGCTAGCACAGATACGCAGTATTTT	TRBV5-1	-	-	TRBJ2-3
CASSDVGALTLEAFF	TGTGCCAGCAGTGATGTTGGGGCCCTAACACTTGAAGCTTTCTTT	TRBV25-1	-	-	TRBJ1-1
CASSQDTSNTGELFF	TGCGCCAGCAGCCAAGATACTTCGAACACCGGGGAGCTGTTTTTT	TRBV4-1	-	-	TRBJ2-2
CASSQAHQETQYF	TGTGCCAGTAGTCAGGCCCACCAAGAGACCCAGTACTTC	TRBV19	-	-	TRBJ2-5
CASSLESYGYTF	TGCGCCAGCAGCTTGGAGAGCTATGGCTACACCTTC	TRBV5-1	-	-	TRBJ1-2
CASSSGRNYGYTF	TGTGCCAGCAGCTCGGGAAGAAACTATGGCTACACCTTC	TRBV7-9	-	-	TRBJ1-2
CASSPRGDGYTF	TGTGCCAGCAGTCCCAGGGGTGATGGCTACACCTTC	TRBV6-5	-	-	TRBJ1-2
CASSLGGQSYNEQFF	TGTGCCAGCAGCTTAGGGGGCCAATCCTACAATGAGCAGTTCTTC	TRBV11-3	-	-	TRBJ2-1
CASSLRGWGYTF	TGTGCCAGCAGTTTAAGGGGCTGGGGCTACACCTTC	TRBV28	-	-	TRBJ1-2
CASSSTGTGDEKLFF	TGTGCCAGCAGCTCGACCGGGACAGGGGATGAAAAACTGTTTTTT	TRBV4-2	-	TRBD1	TRBJ1-4
CASSQGGGLNTGELFF	TGCGCCAGCAGCCAAGGGGGGGGACTGAACACCGGGGAGCTGTTTTTT	TRBV4-3	-	TRBD2	TRBJ2-2
CASSPQEAGELFF	TGTGCCAGCTCACCGCAGGAGGCCGGGGAGCTGTTTTTT	TRBV18	-	-	TRBJ2-2
CAISEGEDTQYF	TGTGCCATCAGTGAAGGAGAAGATACGCAGTATTTT	TRBV10-3	-	-	TRBJ2-3
CAIRGQGGTEAFF	TGTGCCATTAGAGGACAAGGCGGAACTGAAGCTTTCTTT	TRBV10-3	-	-	TRBJ1-1
CSGGGRNYGYTF	TGCAGCGGGGGGGGGAGGAACTATGGCTACACCTTC	TRBV29-1	-	-	TRBJ1-2
CASSLNAGDYNEQFF	TGTGCCAGCAGCTTAAATGCGGGGGACTACAATGAGCAGTTCTTC	TRBV11-2	-	TRBD2	TRBJ2-1
CASSLLDSGRGGILRPDTQYF	TGTGCCAGTAGTCTCCTCGATTCGGGGCGGGGGGGTATCCTGAGGCCAGATACGCAGTATTTT	TRBV19	-	TRBD2	TRBJ2-3
CASSNGGASTDTQYF	TGCGCCAGCAGCAACGGGGGGGCCAGCACAGATACGCAGTATTTT	TRBV5-1	-	TRBD2	TRBJ2-3
CASSLRGREEKLFF	TGTGCCAGCAGCTTGCGAGGGAGGGAGGAAAAACTGTTTTTT	TRBV5-4	-	-	TRBJ1-4
CASSPLLAGGPGSYEQYF	TGCGCCAGCAGCCCCTTACTAGCGGGGGGGCCTGGTTCCTACGAGCAGTACTTC	TRBV5-1	once	TRBD2	TRBJ2-7
CASTGQGDSPLHF	TGTGCCAGTACCGGACAGGGGGATTCACCCCTCCACTTT	TRBV19	-	TRBD1	TRBJ1-6
CASSLYSGTQETQYF	TGCGCCAGCAGCTTGTATTCGGGGACTCAAGAGACCCAGTACTTC	TRBV5-1	few	-	TRBJ2-5
CASSLARGTQFF	TGTGCCAGCAGCTTGGCCCGTGGCACCCAGTTCTTC	TRBV5-5	-	-	TRBJ2-1
CASSGQGSKGETQYF	TGTGCCAGCAGTGGACAGGGTAGTAAAGGAGAGACCCAGTACTTC	TRBV2	-	TRBD1	TRBJ2-5